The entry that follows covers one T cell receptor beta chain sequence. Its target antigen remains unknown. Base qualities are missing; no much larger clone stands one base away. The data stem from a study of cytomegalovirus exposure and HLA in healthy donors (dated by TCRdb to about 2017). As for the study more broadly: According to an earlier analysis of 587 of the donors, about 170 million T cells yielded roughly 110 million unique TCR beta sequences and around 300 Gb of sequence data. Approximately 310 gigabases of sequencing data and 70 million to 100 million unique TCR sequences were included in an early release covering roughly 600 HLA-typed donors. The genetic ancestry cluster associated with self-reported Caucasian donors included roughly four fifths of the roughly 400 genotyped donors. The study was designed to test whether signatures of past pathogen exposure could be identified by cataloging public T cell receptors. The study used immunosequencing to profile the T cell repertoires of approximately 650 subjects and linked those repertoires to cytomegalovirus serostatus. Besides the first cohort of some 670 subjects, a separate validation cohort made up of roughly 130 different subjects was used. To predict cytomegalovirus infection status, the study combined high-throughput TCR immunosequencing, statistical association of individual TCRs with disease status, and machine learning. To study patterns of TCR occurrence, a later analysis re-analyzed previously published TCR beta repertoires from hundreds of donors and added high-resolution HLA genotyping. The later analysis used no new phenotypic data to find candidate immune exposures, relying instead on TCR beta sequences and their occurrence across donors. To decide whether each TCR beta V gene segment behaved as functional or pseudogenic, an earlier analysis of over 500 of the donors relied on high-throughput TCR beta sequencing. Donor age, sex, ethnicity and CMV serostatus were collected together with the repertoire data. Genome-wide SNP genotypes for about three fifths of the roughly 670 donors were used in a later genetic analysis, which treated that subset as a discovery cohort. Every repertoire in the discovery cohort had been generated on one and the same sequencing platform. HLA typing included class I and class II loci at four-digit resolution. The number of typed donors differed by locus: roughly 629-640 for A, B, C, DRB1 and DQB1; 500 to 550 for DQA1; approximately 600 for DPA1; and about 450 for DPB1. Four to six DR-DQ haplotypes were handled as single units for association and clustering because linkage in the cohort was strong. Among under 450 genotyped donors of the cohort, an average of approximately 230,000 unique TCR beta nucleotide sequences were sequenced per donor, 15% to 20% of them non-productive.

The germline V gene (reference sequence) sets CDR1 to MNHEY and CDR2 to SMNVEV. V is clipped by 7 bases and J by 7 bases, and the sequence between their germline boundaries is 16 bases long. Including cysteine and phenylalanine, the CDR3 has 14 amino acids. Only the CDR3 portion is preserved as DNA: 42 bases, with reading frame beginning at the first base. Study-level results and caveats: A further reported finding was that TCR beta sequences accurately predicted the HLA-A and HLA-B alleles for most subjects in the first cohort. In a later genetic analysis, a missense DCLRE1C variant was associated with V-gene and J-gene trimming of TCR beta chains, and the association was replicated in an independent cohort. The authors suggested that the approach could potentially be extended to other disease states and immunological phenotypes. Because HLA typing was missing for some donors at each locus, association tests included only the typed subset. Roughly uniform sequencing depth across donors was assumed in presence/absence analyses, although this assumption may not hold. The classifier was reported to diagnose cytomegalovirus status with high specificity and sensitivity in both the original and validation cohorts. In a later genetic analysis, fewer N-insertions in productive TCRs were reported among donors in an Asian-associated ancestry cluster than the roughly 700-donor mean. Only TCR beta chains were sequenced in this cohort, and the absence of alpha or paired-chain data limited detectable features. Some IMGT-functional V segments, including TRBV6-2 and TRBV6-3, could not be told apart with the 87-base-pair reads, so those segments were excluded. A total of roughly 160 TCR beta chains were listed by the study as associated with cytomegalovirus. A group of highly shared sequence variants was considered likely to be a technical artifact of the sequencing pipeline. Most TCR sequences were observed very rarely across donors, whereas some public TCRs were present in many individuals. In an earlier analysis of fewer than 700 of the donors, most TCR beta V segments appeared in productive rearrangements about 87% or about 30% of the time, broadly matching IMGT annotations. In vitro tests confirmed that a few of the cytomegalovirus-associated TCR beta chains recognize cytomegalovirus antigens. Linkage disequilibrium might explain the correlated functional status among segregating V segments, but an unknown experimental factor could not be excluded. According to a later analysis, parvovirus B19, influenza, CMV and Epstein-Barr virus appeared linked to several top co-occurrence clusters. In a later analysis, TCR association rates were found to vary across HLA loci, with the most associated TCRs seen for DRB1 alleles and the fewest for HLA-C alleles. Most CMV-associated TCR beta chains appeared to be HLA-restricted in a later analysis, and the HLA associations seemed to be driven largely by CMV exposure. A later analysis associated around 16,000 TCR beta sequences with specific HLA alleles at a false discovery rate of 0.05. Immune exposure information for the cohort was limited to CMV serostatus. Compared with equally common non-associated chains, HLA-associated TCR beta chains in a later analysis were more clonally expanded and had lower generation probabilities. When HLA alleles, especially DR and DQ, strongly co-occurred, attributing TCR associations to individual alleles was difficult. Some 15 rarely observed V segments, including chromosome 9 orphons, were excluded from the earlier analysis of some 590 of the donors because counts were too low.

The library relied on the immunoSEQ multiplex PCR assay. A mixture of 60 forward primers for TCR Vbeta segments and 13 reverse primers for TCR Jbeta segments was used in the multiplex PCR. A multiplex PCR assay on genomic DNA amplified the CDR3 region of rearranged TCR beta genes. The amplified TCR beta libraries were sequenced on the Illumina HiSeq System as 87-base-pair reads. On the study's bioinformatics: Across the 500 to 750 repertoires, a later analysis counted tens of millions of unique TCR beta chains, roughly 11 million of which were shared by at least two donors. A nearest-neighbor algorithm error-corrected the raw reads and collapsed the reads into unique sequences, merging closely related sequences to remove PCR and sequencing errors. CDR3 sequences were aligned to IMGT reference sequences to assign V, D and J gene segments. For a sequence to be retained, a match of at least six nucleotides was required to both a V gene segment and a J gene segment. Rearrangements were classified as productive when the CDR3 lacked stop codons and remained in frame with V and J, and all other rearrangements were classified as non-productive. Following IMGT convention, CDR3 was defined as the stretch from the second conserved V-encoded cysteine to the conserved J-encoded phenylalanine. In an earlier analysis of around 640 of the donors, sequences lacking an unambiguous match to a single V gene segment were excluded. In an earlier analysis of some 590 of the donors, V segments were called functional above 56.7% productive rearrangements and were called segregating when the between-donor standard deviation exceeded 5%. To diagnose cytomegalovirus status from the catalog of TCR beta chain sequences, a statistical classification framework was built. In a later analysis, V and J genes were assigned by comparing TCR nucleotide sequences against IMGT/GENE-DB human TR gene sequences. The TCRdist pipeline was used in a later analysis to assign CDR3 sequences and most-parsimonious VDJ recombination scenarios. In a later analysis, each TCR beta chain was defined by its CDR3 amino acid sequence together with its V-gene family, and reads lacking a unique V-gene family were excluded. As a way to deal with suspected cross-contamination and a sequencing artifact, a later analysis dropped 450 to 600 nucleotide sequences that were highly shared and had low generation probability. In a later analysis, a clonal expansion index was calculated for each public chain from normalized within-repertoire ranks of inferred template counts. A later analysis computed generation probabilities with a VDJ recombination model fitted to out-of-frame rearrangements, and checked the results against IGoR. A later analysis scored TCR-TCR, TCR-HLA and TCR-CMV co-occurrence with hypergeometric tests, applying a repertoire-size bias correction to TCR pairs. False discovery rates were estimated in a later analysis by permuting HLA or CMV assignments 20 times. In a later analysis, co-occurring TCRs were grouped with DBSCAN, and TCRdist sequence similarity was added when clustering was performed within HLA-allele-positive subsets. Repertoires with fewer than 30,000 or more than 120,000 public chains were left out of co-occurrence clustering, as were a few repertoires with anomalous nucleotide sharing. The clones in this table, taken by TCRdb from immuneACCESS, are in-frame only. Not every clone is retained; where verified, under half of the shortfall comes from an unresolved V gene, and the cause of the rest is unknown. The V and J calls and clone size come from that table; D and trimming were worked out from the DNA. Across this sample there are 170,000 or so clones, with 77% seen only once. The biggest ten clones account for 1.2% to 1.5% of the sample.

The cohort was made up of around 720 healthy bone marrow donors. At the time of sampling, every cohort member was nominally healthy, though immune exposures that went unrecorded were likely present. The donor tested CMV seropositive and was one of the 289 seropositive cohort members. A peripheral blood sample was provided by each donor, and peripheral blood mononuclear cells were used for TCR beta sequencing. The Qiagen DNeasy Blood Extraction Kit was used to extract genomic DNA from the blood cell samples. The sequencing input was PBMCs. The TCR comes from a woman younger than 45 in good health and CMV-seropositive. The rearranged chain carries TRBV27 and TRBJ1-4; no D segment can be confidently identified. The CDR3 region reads CASTDTVFGEKLFF. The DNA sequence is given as TGTGCCAGCACCGACACCGTTTTCGGTGAAAAACTGTTTTTT.